The 5 T cell receptor beta chains given below trace back to one sample, sequenced in a study of OX40 agonist ivuxolimab in advanced cancers. The table came from immunoSEQ multiplex PCR; TCRdb's copy has only in-frame clones and leaves some out. The sample has 75,000 to 95,000 clones, 85% to 90% seen once; the top ten hold about 3%. The sample was CD4+ or CD8+ T cells sorted from blood, taken in a trial of the OX40 agonist ivuxolimab. The receptors were sampled from an adult with an advanced solid tumor such as melanoma, head and neck, liver or kidney cancer.

This clone was seen once. The genes are TRBV5-4 and TRBJ2-1, with D unresolved. This CDR3 region has 13 residues. V shed 2 bases and J shed 0 bases, with 3 bases lying between them. CDR1 and CDR2 (germline): SGHNT, YYREEE (reference sequence). This chain's CDR3 is CASSLRSYNEQFF. DNA for the CDR3: TGTGCCAGCAGCTTACGCTCCTACAATGAGCAGTTCTTC.

The chain has TRBV12-5 and TRBJ1-5, with D possibly TRBD1 on 6 matching bases. From germline, CDR1 is LGHNT and CDR2 FRNRAP. This CDR3 comprises 15 residues. V lost 1 base, J lost 1 base, and 8 bases lay in between. The CDR3 spells CASGLGQASNQPQHF. Here the CDR3 DNA reads TGTGCTAGTGGTTTGGGACAGGCAAGCAATCAGCCCCAGCATTTT.

The CDR3 protein is CASSTKAGGSNYGYTF. CDR3 DNA sequence: TGTGCCAGCAGCACTAAGGCAGGGGGTTCTAACTATGGCTACACCTTC. V is TRBV11-3 and J is TRBJ1-2; TRBD1 agrees at 7 bases. The ends lost 5 bases at V and 0 bases at J; junction bases unmatched: 9. Germline CDR1 SGHNT, CDR2 YENEEA. The CDR3 covers 16 residues.

The gene calls are TRBV29-1 and TRBJ2-7; 7 bases are shared with TRBD2. The germline CDR1 and CDR2 sequences are SQVTM and ANQGSEA. The J segment lost 6 bases and the V segment lost 7 bases, leaving 15 bases of the junction unmatched. The CDR3 covers 14 residues. Written as DNA, the CDR3 is TGCAGCGCCACCCCTGCGGGAGTAAGTTCCGAGCAGTACTTC. Protein sequence: CSATPAGVSSEQYF.

The chain couples TRBV6-1 to TRBJ1-1; no definite D call. Germline V gives CDR1 MNHNS, CDR2 SASEGT. V lost 3 bases to trimming and J lost 11 bases, with 16 bases between them. CDR3 length: 13 amino acids. For the CDR3, the DNA is TGTGCCAGCAGTGATACTTACCCTTGGGTGGCTTTCTTT. Its translation: CASSDTYPWVAFF.